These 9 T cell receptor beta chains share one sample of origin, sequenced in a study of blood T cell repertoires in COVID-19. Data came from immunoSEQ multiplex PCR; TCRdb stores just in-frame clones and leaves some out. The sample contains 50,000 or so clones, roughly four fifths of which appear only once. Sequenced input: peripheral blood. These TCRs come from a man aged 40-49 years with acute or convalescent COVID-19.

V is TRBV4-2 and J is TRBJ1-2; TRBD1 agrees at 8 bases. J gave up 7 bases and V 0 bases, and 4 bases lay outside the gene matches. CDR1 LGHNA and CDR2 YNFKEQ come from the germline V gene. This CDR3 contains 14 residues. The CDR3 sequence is CASSQDPGQGGYTF. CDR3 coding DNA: TGTGCCAGCAGCCAAGATCCTGGACAGGGTGGCTACACCTTC.

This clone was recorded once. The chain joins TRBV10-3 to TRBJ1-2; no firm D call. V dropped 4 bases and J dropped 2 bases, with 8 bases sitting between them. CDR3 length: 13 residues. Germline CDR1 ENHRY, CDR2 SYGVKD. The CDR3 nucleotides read TGTGCCATCAGTGGGGCACAAAACTATGGCTACACCTTC. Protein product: CAISGAQNYGYTF.

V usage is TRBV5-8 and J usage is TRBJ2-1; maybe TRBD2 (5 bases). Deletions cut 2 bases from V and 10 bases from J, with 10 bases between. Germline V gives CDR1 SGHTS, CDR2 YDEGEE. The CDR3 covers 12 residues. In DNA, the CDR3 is TGTGCCAGCAGCTTAAGTCGGGGAGAGCAGTTCTTC. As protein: CASSLSRGEQFF.

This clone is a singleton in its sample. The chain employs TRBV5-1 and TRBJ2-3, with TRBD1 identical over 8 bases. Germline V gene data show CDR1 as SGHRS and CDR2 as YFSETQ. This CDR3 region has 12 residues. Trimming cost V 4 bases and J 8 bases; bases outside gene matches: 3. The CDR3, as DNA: TGCGCCAGCAGCCCGGACAGGGCTACGCAGTATTTT. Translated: CASSPDRATQYF.

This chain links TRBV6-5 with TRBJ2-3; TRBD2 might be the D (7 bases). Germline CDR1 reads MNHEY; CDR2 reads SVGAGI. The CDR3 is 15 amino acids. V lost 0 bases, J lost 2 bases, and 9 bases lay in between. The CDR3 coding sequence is TGTGCCAGCAGTTACTCAGGGGGGGACACAGATACGCAGTATTTT. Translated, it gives CASSYSGGDTDTQYF.

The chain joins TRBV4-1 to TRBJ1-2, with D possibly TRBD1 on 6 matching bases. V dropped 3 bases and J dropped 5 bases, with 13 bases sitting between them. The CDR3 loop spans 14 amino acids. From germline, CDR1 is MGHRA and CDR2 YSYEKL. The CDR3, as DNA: TGCGCCAGCAGCCACTTGACAGGTATTTATGGCTACACCTTC. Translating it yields CASSHLTGIYGYTF.

The CDR3 loop reads CASSWGQPGANVLTF. CDR3 bases: TGTGCCAGCAGCTGGGGACAGCCTGGGGCCAACGTCCTGACTTTC. The rearrangement links TRBV5-4 to TRBJ2-6; 7 positions match TRBD1. The CDR3 is made up of 15 amino acids. CDR1 SGHNT and CDR2 YYREEE come from the germline V gene (reference sequence). Losses at the gene ends were 3 bases for V and 2 bases for J; bases not matched to a gene: 2.

This CDR3 is CASRPTGETQYF. CDR3 DNA: TGTGCCAGCCGTCCTACAGGGGAGACCCAGTACTTC. This chain joins TRBV28 and TRBJ2-5, with D perhaps TRBD1 (6 bases). Per germline, CDR1 MDHEN and CDR2 SYDVKM. Deletions cut 8 bases from V and 5 bases from J, with 12 bases between. CDR3 length equals 12 residues.

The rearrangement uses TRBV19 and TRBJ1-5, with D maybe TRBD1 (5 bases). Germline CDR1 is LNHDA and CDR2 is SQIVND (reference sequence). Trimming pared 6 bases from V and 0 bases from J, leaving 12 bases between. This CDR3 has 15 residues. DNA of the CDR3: TGTGCCAGTAGCCCCCGAGACAGTAGCAATCAGCCCCAGCATTTT. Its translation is CASSPRDSSNQPQHF. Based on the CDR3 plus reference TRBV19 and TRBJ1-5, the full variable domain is DGGITQSPKYLFRKEGQNVTLSCEQNLNHDAMYWYRQDPGQGLRLIYYSQIVNDFQKGDIAEGYSVSREKKESFPLTVTSAQKNPTAFYLCASSPRDSSNQPQHFGDGTRLSIL.